Reported below is one T cell receptor (beta chain). This sample is part of a study of beta chain features in type 1 diabetes. Expressed TCRB transcripts were sequenced after all isolated RNA was converted to cDNA. The protocol was immunoSEQ multiplex PCR, while the TCRdb copy is restricted to in-frame clones and leaves out a portion. Of approximately 150,000 clones in the sample, about 10% were seen once. A CD45RO/CCR7/CD25/CD127/CD95/CD27 panel sorted naive, central memory, regulatory and stem cell-like memory CD4+ cells. Populations obtained by sorting all exceeded 95% purity. The CDR3 runs to 14 residues. V shed 3 bases and J 13 bases; nucleotides not matched to a gene: 9. CDR1 is GTSNPN and CDR2 is SVGIG in the germline V gene (reference sequence).

This TCR derives from a man aged 18 to 30 in good health. The V call is TRBV30, the J call TRBJ1-6, with 10 nucleotides matching TRBD1. The specimen sequenced was naive CD4+ T cells from blood. CDR3 in amino acids: CAWRSDRGNRPLHF. CDR3 in DNA: TGTGCCTGGAGATCGGACAGGGGGAATCGTCCCCTCCACTTT.